The sequence of this T cell receptor (beta chain) was determined in a study of identical twins. This clonotype has only a few counts. Its cognate antigen is unknown. The V gene lost 0 bases and the J gene lost 7 bases, with 7 bases spanning the gap. The germline V gene has CDR1 LGHDT and CDR2 YNNKEL (reference sequence). The CDR3 is 13 residues long. Study-level points and caveats: Carriage of fewer insertions was seen in abundant cord blood beta clonotypes, whereas memory repertoires showed none.

The authors used template switching to add a universal primer site and gave cDNA unique molecular identifiers. TCRdb reanalysed the 5' RACE reads using MiXCR and keeps one entry per CDR3 protein. This table has some 570,000 distinct CDR3 sequences, 20% to 25% appearing once. These data are also associated with another study on yellow fever vaccine responses in identical twins.

Sequences were obtained from CD4+ T cells sorted from blood. This TCR derives from a woman between 18 and 29 years old in good health. V and J are TRBV3-1 and TRBJ1-3, with D uncertain. The CDR3 DNA sequence: TGTGCCAGCAGCCAAGATACCAAGAACACCATATATTTT. It is translated as CASSQDTKNTIYF. Full variable domain (missing parts from reference TRBV3-1 and TRBJ1-3): DTAVSQTPKYLVTQMGNDKSIKCEQNLGHDTMYWYKQDSKKFLKIMFSYNNKELIINETVPNRFSPKSPDKAHLNLHINSLELGDSAVYFCASSQDTKNTIYFGEGSWLTVV.